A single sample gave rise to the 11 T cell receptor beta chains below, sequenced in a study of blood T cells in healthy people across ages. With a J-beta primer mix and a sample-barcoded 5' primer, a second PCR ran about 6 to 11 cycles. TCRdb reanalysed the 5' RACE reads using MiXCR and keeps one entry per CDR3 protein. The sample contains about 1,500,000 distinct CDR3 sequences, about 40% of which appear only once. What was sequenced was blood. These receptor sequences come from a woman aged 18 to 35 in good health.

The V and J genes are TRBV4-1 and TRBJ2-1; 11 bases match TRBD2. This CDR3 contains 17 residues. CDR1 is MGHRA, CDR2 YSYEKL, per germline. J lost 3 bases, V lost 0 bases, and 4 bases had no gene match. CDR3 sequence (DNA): TGCGCCAGCAGCCAAGATCGACTAGCGGGAATCTACAATGAGCAGTTCTTC. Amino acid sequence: CASSQDRLAGIYNEQFF.

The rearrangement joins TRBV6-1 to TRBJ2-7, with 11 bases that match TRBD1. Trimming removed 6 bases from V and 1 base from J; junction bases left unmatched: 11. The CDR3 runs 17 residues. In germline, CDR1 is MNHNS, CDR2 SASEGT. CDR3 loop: CASRQDRGRSISYEQYF. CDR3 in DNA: TGTGCCAGCAGGCAGGACAGGGGGCGAAGTATTTCCTACGAGCAGTACTTC.

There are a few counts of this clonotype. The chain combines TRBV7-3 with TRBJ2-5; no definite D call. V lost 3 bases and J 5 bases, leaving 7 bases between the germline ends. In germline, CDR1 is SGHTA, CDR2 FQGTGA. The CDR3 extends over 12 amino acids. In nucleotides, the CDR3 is TGTGCCAGCAGCTTCGACCTGGAGACCCAGTACTTC. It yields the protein CASSFDLETQYF.

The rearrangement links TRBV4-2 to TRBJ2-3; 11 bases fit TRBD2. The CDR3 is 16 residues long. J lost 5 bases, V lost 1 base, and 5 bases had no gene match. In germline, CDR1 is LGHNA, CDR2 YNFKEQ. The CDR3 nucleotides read TGTGCCAGCAGCCAAGCGGGACTAGCGGTTCTAGATACGCAGTATTTT. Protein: CASSQAGLAVLDTQYF.

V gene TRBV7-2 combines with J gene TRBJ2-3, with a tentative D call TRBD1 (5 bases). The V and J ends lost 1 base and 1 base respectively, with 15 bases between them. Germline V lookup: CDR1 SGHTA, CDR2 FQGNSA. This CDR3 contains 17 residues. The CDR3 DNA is TGTGCCAGCAGCTTAGAGGGGTGGACAAGGGGCACAGATACGCAGTATTTT. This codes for CASSLEGWTRGTDTQYF.

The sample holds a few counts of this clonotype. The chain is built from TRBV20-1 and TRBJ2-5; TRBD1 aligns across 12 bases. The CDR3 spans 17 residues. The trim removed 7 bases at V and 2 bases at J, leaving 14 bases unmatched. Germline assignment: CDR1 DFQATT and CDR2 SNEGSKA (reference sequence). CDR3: CSGEGQGANGVQETQYF. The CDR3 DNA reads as TGCAGTGGTGAGGGACAGGGGGCAAACGGGGTTCAAGAGACCCAGTACTTC.

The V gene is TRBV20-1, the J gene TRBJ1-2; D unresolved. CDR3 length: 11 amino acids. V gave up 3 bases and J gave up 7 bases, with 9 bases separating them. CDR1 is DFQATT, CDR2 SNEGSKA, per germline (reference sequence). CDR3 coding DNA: TGCAGTGCTAGCGACAATAGTGGCTACACCTTC. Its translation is CSASDNSGYTF.

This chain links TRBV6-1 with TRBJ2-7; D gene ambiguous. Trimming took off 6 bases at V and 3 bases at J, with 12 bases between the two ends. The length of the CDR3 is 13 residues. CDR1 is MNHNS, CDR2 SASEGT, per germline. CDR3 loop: CASRDLNSYEQYF. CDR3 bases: TGTGCCAGCAGAGATCTTAACAGCTACGAGCAGTACTTC.

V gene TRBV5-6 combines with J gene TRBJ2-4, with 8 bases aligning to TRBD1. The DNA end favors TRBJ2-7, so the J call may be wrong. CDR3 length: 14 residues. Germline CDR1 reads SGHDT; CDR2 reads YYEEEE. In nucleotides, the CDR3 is TGTGCCAGCAGCTTTCGTCAGGGGGCCAACGAGCAGTACTTC. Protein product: CASSFRQGANEQYF.

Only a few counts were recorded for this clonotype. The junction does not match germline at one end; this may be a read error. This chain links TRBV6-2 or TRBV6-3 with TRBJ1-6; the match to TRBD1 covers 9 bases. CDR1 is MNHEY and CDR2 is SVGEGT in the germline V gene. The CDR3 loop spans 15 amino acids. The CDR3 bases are TGTGCCAGCAGTTACCCCCGACAGGGGGGTTCAACCCTCCACTTT. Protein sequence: CASSYPRQGGSTLHF.

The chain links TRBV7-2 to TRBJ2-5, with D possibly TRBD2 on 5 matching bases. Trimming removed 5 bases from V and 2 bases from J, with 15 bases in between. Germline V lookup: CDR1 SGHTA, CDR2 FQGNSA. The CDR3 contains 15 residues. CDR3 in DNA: TGTGCCAGCAGCCCCGGGGAGATCGTACAAGAGACCCAGTACTTC. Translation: CASSPGEIVQETQYF.